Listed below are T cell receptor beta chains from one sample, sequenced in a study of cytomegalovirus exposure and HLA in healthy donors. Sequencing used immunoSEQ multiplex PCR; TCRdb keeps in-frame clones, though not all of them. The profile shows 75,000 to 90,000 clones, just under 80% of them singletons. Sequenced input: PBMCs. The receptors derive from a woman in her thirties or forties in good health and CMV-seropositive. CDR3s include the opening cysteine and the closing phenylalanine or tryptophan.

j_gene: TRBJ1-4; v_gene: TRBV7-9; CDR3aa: CASSLEGQALNEKLFF
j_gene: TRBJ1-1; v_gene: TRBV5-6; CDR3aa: CASSLPGDTEAFF
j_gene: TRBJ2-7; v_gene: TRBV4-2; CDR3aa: CASSQELLAGNNEQYF
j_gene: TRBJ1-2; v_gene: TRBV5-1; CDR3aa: CASSLGGDSFPYGYTF
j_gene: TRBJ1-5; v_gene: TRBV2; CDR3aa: CASTSGDQPQHF
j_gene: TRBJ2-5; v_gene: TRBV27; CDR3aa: CASSLWSSETQYF
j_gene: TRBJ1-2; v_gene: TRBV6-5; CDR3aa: CASSLDGAYGYTF
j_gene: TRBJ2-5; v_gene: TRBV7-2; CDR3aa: CASSLKRGTSRETQYF
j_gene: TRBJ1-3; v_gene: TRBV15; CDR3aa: CATSRDRFVRDTIYF
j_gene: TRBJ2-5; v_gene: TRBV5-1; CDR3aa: CASSSGQGAGETQYF
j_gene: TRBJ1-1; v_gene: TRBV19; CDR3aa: CASSNQGATTEAFF
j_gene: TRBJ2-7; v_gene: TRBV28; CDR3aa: CASSSTAPSSKSLYEQYF
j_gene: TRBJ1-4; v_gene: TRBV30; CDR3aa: CALSNTDNEKLFF
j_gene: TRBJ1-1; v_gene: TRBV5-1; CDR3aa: CASSLAPPNTEAFF
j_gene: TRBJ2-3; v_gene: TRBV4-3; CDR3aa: CASSQEASGGAVDTQYF
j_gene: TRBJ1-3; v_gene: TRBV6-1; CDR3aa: CASRDDREGNTIYF
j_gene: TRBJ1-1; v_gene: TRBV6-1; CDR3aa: CASSFRTGFLFGAFF
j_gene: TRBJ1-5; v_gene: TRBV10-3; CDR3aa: CAISEDSVKWPQHF